A single TCR beta chain is shown here with its context. This entry comes from a study of blood T cell repertoires in COVID-19. For the study at large: Material from acute and convalescent COVID-19 was sourced from the United States, Italy and Spain.

Germline loops: CDR1 MNHNY, CDR2 SVGAGI (reference sequence). After removal of 2 bases from V and 7 bases from J, the junction contained 11 bases not matched to a gene. This CDR3 has 15 amino acids. Some clones are missing from TCRdb's copy, which holds only in-frame ones; the method was immunoSEQ multiplex PCR. The sample records some 70,000 clones, 91% being singletons. Followed longitudinally, the Seattle patients had been enrolled during active infection. This chain uses TRBV6-6 with TRBJ2-7, with 7 bases identical to TRBD1. The source of this sequence is a man aged 35 to 55 with COVID-19, enrolled during active disease. The sequenced sample consisted of peripheral blood. CDR3 sequence reads: CASSYRRDSPWEQYF. The DNA for the CDR3 is TGTGCCAGCAGTTACCGCCGGGACAGTCCTTGGGAGCAGTACTTC.